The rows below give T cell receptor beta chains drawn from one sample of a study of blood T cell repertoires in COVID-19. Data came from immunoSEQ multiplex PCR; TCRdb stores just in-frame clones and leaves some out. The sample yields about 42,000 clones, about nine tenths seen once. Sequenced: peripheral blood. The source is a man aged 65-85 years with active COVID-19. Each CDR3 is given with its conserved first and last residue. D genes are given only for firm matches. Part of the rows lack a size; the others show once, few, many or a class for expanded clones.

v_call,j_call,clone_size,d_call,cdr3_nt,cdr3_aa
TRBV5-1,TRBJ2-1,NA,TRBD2,TGCGCCAGCAGCTTGGGAACTAGCGGGAGTTGGGGCTACAATGAGCAGTTCTTC,CASSLGTSGSWGYNEQFF
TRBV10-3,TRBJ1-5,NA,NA,TGTGCCATCAGTGGGGATCCGGGGAACCAGCCCCAGCATTTT,CAISGDPGNQPQHF
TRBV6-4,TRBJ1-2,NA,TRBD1,TGTGCCAGCAGTGAGCGGACAGGGTGGAATGGCTACACCTTC,CASSERTGWNGYTF
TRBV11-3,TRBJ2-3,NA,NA,TGTGCCAGCAGCTTGGCAGGGGCGGGCACAGATACGCAGTATTTT,CASSLAGAGTDTQYF
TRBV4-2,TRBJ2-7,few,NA,TGTGCCAGCAGTTTGGCATACGGGAGAACGTCCTACGAGCAGTACTTC,CASSLAYGRTSYEQYF
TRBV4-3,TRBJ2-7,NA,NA,TGCGCCAGCAGCCAAGTTTTTGCGGGAACCTACGAGCAGTACTTC,CASSQVFAGTYEQYF
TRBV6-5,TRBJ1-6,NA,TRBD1,TGTGCCAGCAGAACAGGGGAGGTTGATTCACCCCTCCACTTT,CASRTGEVDSPLHF
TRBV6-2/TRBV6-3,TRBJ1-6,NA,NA,TGTGCCAGCAGTGGAGTTTTCACCCTCCACTTT,CASSGVFTLHF
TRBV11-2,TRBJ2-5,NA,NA,TGTGCCAGCAGCTTAGTCCCAGGGGCCCAGTACTTC,CASSLVPGAQYF
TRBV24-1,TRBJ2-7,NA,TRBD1,TGTGCCACCAGTGATTCCAGAAGCGGACAGGGGGCATTTCAGCGGTACTTC,CATSDSRSGQGAFQRYF
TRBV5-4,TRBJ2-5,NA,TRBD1,TGTGCCAGCAGCGCCGACAGGGTCTCTGGTGAGACCCAGTACTTC,CASSADRVSGETQYF
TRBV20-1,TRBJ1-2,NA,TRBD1,TGCAGTGCTAGTAACCGGGACAGGTCTAACTATGGCTACACCTTC,CSASNRDRSNYGYTF
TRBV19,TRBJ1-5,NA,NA,TGTGCCAGTAGTCCCATGGGAGGCAATCAGCCCCAGCATTTT,CASSPMGGNQPQHF
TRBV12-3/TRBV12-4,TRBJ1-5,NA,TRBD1,TGTGCCAGCAGTCAGGACAGGGTTCAGCCCCAGCATTTT,CASSQDRVQPQHF
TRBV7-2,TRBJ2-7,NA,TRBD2,TGTGCCAGCAGCTTTAGGACTAGCGGAGCCTACGAGCAGTACTTC,CASSFRTSGAYEQYF
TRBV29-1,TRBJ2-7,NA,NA,TGCAGCGTTGAAGGTGGGCGGGATTACGAGCAGTACTTC,CSVEGGRDYEQYF
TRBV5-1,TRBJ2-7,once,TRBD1,TGCGCCAGCAGCAACCTGGCTCAGGGGGCATTCGAGCAGTACTTC,CASSNLAQGAFEQYF
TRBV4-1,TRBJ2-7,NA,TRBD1,TGCGCCAGCAGCCGCCGGGACAGGGACTACGAGCAGTACTTC,CASSRRDRDYEQYF
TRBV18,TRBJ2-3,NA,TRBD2,TGTGCCAGCTCACTCCTCGGGGGGAGCACAGATACGCAGTATTTT,CASSLLGGSTDTQYF
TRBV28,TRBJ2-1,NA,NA,TGTGCCAGCAGTTTAAGCCTCCCCTACAATGAGCAGTTCTTC,CASSLSLPYNEQFF
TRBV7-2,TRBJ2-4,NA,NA,TGTGCCAGCAGCCATGCCGGGGTGGTAAACATTCAGTACTTC,CASSHAGVVNIQYF
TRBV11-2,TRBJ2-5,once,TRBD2,TGTGCCAGCAGCCCCGGGGGGTTGTGGGGAAGGGAGACCCAGTACTTC,CASSPGGLWGRETQYF
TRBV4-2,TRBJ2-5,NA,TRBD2,TGTGCCAGCAGCCAATCTAGCGGGAGTCCCCAAGAGACCCAGTACTTC,CASSQSSGSPQETQYF
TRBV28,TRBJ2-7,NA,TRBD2,TGTGCCAGCAGTTTAGGGGGAGGGGTAGGCTACGAGCAGTACTTC,CASSLGGGVGYEQYF
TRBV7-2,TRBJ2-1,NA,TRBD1,TGTGCCAGTTCCCGGGACAGCTCCTACAATGAGCAGTTCTTC,CASSRDSSYNEQFF
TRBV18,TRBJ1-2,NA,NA,TGTGCCAGCTCACCACCCTTCGGGTCGAGAGACTATGGCTACACCTTC,CASSPPFGSRDYGYTF
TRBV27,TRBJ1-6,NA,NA,TGTGCCAGCAGTCAACAGGTTTTGGTTAATTCACCCCTCCACTTT,CASSQQVLVNSPLHF
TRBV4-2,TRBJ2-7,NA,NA,TGTGCCAGCAGCCAAGTGACTGGCGCGGGGCCCTACGAGCAGTACTTC,CASSQVTGAGPYEQYF
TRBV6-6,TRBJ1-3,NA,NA,TGTGCCAGCAACCTCCAGGGAAAAGGGTTTGGAAACACCATATATTTT,CASNLQGKGFGNTIYF
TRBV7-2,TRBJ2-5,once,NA,TGTGCCAGCAGCACCCCCTCCGGGGGACTTGAGACCCAGTACTTC,CASSTPSGGLETQYF
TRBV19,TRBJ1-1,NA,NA,TGTGCCAGTGCGTACCTAAGCGGCACTGAAGCTTTCTTT,CASAYLSGTEAFF
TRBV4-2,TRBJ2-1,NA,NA,TGTGCCAGCAGCCTTTCGGAGAGCTCCTACAATGAGCAGTTCTTC,CASSLSESSYNEQFF
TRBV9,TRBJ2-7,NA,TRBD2,TGTGCCAGCAGCCAGGTAGCGGGGGGTTTCCCCTACGAGCAGTACTTC,CASSQVAGGFPYEQYF
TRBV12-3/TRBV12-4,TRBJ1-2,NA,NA,TGTGCCAGCAGTTTCACAGGGAACTATGGCTACACCTTC,CASSFTGNYGYTF
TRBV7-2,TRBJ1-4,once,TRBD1,TGTGCCACCATACAATACGCACAGGGGGCGACTAATGAAAAACTGTTTTTT,CATIQYAQGATNEKLFF
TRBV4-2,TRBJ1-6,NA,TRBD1,TGTGCCAGCAGCCAAGACTCTGCGGGACAGGACGTTCGACCCCTCCACTTT,CASSQDSAGQDVRPLHF
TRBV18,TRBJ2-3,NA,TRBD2,TGTGCCAGCTCACCGGGACTAGCGGGGGGGCCCAAAGATACGCAGTATTTT,CASSPGLAGGPKDTQYF
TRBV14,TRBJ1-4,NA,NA,TGTGCCAGCAGCCGTGGGACACCTAATGAAAAACTGTTTTTT,CASSRGTPNEKLFF
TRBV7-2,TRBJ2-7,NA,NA,TGTGCCAGCAGCTTAGCGGGCGACAGTCGCCCCTACGAGCAGTACTTC,CASSLAGDSRPYEQYF
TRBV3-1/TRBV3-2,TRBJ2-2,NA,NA,TGTGCCAGCGTACAGGGAACCGGGGAGCTGTTTTTT,CASVQGTGELFF
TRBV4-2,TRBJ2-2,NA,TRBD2,TGTGCCAGCAGCCAAGGGGTAGCGGGAGGTAACGGGGAGCTGTTTTTT,CASSQGVAGGNGELFF
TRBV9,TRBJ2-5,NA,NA,TGTGCCAGCAGCGTAGCCCGGGATGGGCTAGCGAGGCAAGAGACCCAGTACTTC,CASSVARDGLARQETQYF
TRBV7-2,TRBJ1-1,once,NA,TGTGCCAGCAGCTTAGGCGGCAGTGCCACTGAAGCTTTCTTT,CASSLGGSATEAFF
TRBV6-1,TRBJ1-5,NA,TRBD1,TGTGCCAGCAGGGACGGGACAGGGAGCAATCAGCCCCAGCATTTT,CASRDGTGSNQPQHF
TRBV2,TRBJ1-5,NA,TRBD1,TGTGCCAGCAGTGGGGACAGGGGGCCCCAGCATTTT,CASSGDRGPQHF
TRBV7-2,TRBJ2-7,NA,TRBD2,TGTGCCAGCAGCCCACTTAGCGGGAGTGTCAACGAGCAGTACTTC,CASSPLSGSVNEQYF
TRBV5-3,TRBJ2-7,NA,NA,TGTGCCAGAAGCTTAAGGGTGGACTGCTCCTACGAGCAGTACTTC,CARSLRVDCSYEQYF
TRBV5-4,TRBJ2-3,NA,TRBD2,TGTGCCACAGAGGACCCAGCGGGGGGTATGGATACGCAGTATTTT,CATEDPAGGMDTQYF
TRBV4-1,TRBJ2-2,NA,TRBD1,TGCGCCAGCAGCCAACGACAGGGGGCTGGCGGGGAGCTGTTTTTT,CASSQRQGAGGELFF
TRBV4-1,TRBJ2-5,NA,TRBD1,TGCGCCAGCAGCCTCCCGGACAGGGTTGAGACCCAGTACTTC,CASSLPDRVETQYF
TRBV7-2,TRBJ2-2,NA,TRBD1,TGTGCCAGCAGCTTAGTTCCAGGGGGCAGAGGCGGGGAGCTGTTTTTT,CASSLVPGGRGGELFF
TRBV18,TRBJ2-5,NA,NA,TGTGCCAGCTCACCACCCCAACAGGGAGTAGGAGGGACCCAGTACTTC,CASSPPQQGVGGTQYF
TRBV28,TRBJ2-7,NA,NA,TGTGCCAGCAGTTTTACTAGTAGAGAGCAGTACTTC,CASSFTSREQYF
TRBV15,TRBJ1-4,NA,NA,TGTGCCACCAGCAGATGGGGCGGGGGGGCAACTAATGAAAAACTGTTTTTT,CATSRWGGGATNEKLFF
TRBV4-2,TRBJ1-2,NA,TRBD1,TGTGCCAGCAGCCAAGATACAGGGGTGACGGGTGGCTACACCTTC,CASSQDTGVTGGYTF